A single sample is the source of the 23 T cell receptor beta chains below, sequenced in a study of blood T cell repertoires in COVID-19. Data came from immunoSEQ multiplex PCR; TCRdb stores just in-frame clones and leaves some out. The sample lists some 200,000 clones; approximately 79% were seen once. The specimen sequenced was peripheral blood. Receptors were obtained from a man aged 25-45 years with active or convalescent COVID-19.

CDR3 protein: CASSFTGGEGGYTF. The DNA of the CDR3 is TGTGCCAGCAGCTTCACAGGGGGCGAAGGAGGCTACACCTTC. The V and J genes are TRBV28 and TRBJ1-2, with TRBD1 matching over 9 bases. Germline CDR1 and CDR2: MDHEN and SYDVKM. V shed 6 bases and J 8 bases; nucleotides not matched to a gene: 10. There are 14 residues in the CDR3.

The J gene is TRBJ2-7, the V gene TRBV2; D might be TRBD2 (6 bases). This CDR3 contains 14 residues. CDR1 is SNHLY, CDR2 FYNNEI, per germline. Between the trimmed V and J ends, which lost 5 bases and 2 bases, there was a span of 13 bases. The CDR3 region has the DNA TGTGCCAGCAGTACGGGACTGACGGCCTACGAGCAGTACTTC. Amino acids: CASSTGLTAYEQYF.

The chain joins TRBV18 to TRBJ1-4, with no clear D. The CDR3 contains 13 residues. CDR1 is KGHSH and CDR2 is LQKENI in the germline V gene. Trimming removed 3 bases at V and 0 bases at J, with 2 bases between. Here the CDR3 reads CASSPATNEKLFF. The CDR3 nucleotides read TGTGCCAGCTCACCCGCAACTAATGAAAAACTGTTTTTT. The variable domain in full, completed from reference TRBV18 and TRBJ1-4, reads NAGVMQNPRHLVRRRGQEARLRCSPMKGHSHVYWYRQLPEEGLKFMVYLQKENIIDESGMPKERFSAEFPKEGPSILRIQQVVRGDSAAYFCASSPATNEKLFFGSGTQLSVL.

The chain couples TRBV10-3 to TRBJ1-4, with D possibly TRBD1 on 6 matching bases. The germline CDR1 and CDR2 sequences are ENHRY and SYGVKD. The CDR3 has 13 amino acids. V lost 3 bases and J lost 8, with 10 bases in between. CDR3 sequence: CAISDGRGEKLFF. CDR3 nucleotides: TGTGCCATCAGTGACGGAAGGGGGGAAAAACTGTTTTTT.

A few counts support this clone. This chain uses TRBV19 with TRBJ2-3; 9 bases line up with TRBD1. CDR3 size: 14 residues. Germline CDR1 reads LNHDA; CDR2 reads SQIVND (reference sequence). Trimming at V came to 4 bases and at J to 7 bases, leaving 6 bases not matched to a gene. The CDR3 sequence is CASSNRDRVHTQYF. CDR3 coding DNA: TGTGCCAGTAGTAACCGGGACAGGGTCCATACGCAGTATTTT.

The chain couples TRBV7-9 to TRBJ2-1; D perhaps matches TRBD2 (5 bases). This CDR3 is built from 16 residues. Germline V gene lookup returns CDR1 SEHNR and CDR2 FQNEAQ (reference sequence). The V and J ends lost 5 bases and 8 bases respectively, with 22 bases between them. The CDR3 reads CASSDTGILTYDEQFF. As DNA, the CDR3 is TGTGCCAGCAGCGATACCGGGATACTAACGTACGATGAGCAGTTCTTC. Full variable domain (missing parts from reference TRBV7-9 and TRBJ2-1): DTGVSQNPRHKITKRGQNVTFRCDPISEHNRLYWYRQTLGQGPEFLTYFQNEAQLEKSRLLSDRFSAERPKGSFSTLEIQRTEQGDSAMYLCASSDTGILTYDEQFFGPGTRLTVL.

As DNA, the CDR3 is TGTGCCAGTAGTATCGCCCAGCGCAACTACGAGCAGTACTTC. It yields the protein CASSIAQRNYEQYF. The gene calls are TRBV19 and TRBJ2-7, with no clear D. Trimming took off 3 bases at V and 3 bases at J, with 12 bases between the two ends. The CDR3 totals 14 residues. The germline V gene has CDR1 LNHDA and CDR2 SQIVND (reference sequence). Full variable domain (missing parts from reference TRBV19 and TRBJ2-7): DGGITQSPKYLFRKEGQNVTLSCEQNLNHDAMYWYRQDPGQGLRLIYYSQIVNDFQKGDIAEGYSVSREKKESFPLTVTSAQKNPTAFYLCASSIAQRNYEQYFGPGTRLTVT.

This chain connects TRBV27 to TRBJ2-7; D might be TRBD2 (6 bases). The CDR3 is 13 residues long. Between the trimmed V and J ends, which lost 4 bases and 2 bases, there was a span of 9 bases. Germline loops: CDR1 MNHEY, CDR2 SMNVEV (reference sequence). Here the CDR3 reads CASSSGLAYEQYF. The CDR3 bases are TGTGCCAGCAGTTCGGGACTCGCCTACGAGCAGTACTTC.

The V and J genes are TRBV9 and TRBJ2-3, with D possibly matching TRBD1 (6 bases). The CDR3 is 18 residues long. Trimming took 4 bases from V and 0 from J, leaving 21 bases between them. Germline V gene data show CDR1 as SGDLS and CDR2 as YYNGEE. CDR3 nucleotide sequence: TGTGCCAGCAGCCCTGAGACAGGCGCACACCCTAGCACAGATACGCAGTATTTT. It codes for CASSPETGAHPSTDTQYF.

V gene TRBV5-1 combines with J gene TRBJ2-1; 9 bases agree with TRBD2. The CDR3 contains 17 residues. V dropped 0 bases and J dropped 7; count of bases not matched to a gene: 11. CDR1 is SGHRS and CDR2 is YFSETQ in the germline V gene. The CDR3 DNA reads as TGCGCCAGCAGCTTGGCTTTAGCGGGAGACGGGCGGAATGAGCAGTTCTTC. Translated, it gives CASSLALAGDGRNEQFF.

The rearrangement links TRBV28 to TRBJ2-5, with 8 nucleotides matching TRBD1. Germline V lookup: CDR1 MDHEN, CDR2 SYDVKM. V was pared by 6 bases and J by 5 bases, with 8 bases of the junction left unmatched. The CDR3 is made up of 14 amino acids. The CDR3 coding sequence is TGTGCCAGCAGACCGACAGGGGTGGAGGAGACCCAGTACTTC. Translated, it gives CASRPTGVEETQYF. The variable domain in full, with the rest retrieved from reference TRBV28 and TRBJ2-5, is DVKVTQSSRYLVKRTGEKVFLECVQDMDHENMFWYRQDPGLGLRLIYFSYDVKMKEKGDIPEGYSVSREKKERFSLILESASTNQTSMYLCASRPTGVEETQYFGPGTRLLVL.

V gene TRBV6-2 or TRBV6-3 combines with J gene TRBJ1-1; 10 nucleotides match TRBD1. The CDR3 extends over 18 amino acids. The V segment lost 6 bases and the J segment 3 bases; nucleotides outside the gene matches: 16. Germline V gene sequence: CDR1 MNHEY, CDR2 SVGEGT. In nucleotides, the CDR3 is TGTGCCAGCAGCCTGTCCGTGACCCGGGACAGGGGTCACACTGAAGCTTTCTTT. As protein: CASSLSVTRDRGHTEAFF.

This clone was seen just once. The chain combines TRBV3-1 (or the pseudogene TRBV3-2) with TRBJ1-6; TRBD1 matches at 8 bases. V lost 4 bases and J lost 7; bases outside the gene matches: 21. Germline V CDR1 and CDR2: LGHDT, YNNKEL (reference sequence). The CDR3 contains 20 residues. The CDR3 coding sequence is TGTGCCAGCAGCCTTTATCCCCCCGTCGTCACCGGGACAGGCAATTCACCCCTCCACTTT. Amino acid sequence: CASSLYPPVVTGTGNSPLHF.

Written as DNA, the CDR3 is TGTGCCAGCTCCCAAACGGGACTAGCGGGGTCCCTGGAGCAGTACTTC. As protein: CASSQTGLAGSLEQYF. The chain employs TRBV18 and TRBJ2-7; TRBD2 matches 13 bases. In germline, CDR1 is KGHSH, CDR2 LQKENI. The CDR3 has 16 amino acids. The V gene end was trimmed by 6 bases and the J gene end by 7 bases; junction bases not matched to a gene: 12.

The chain has TRBV6-5 and TRBJ2-1, with D unresolved. CDR1 is MNHEY, CDR2 SVGAGI, per germline. The CDR3 spans 14 residues. V lost 10 bases and J 2 bases, leaving 15 bases between the germline ends. This CDR3 is CATYKRATYNEQFF. CDR3 DNA sequence: TGTGCCACCTATAAGCGAGCCACCTACAATGAGCAGTTCTTC.

The gene calls are TRBV7-2 and TRBJ2-3, with 7 bases fitting TRBD1. The CDR3 is 13 residues long. Germline CDR1 is SGHTA and CDR2 is FQGNSA. The J segment lost 4 bases and the V segment lost 6 bases, leaving 4 bases of the junction unmatched. The CDR3: CASSLQGADTQYF. The CDR3 coding sequence is TGTGCCAGCAGTCTCCAGGGGGCAGATACGCAGTATTTT. Using reference TRBV7-2 and TRBJ2-3 for the parts outside the CDR3, the full variable domain is GAGVSQSPSNKVTEKGKDVELRCDPISGHTALYWYRQSLGQGLEFLIYFQGNSAPDKSGLPSDRFSAERTGGSVSTLTIQRTQQEDSAVYLCASSLQGADTQYFGPGTRLTVL.

This chain connects TRBV24-1 to TRBJ2-1, with D possibly matching TRBD2 (6 bases). The germline V and J ends were trimmed by 4 bases and 0 bases, with 9 bases remaining between them. Germline CDR1 KGHDR, CDR2 SFDVKD. This CDR3 comprises 15 residues. The CDR3 DNA reads TGTGCCACCAGTGACGAGCGGGCCTCCTACAATGAGCAGTTCTTC. It codes for CATSDERASYNEQFF.

J is TRBJ1-5 and V is TRBV6-2 or TRBV6-3, with D uncertain. The CDR3 extends over 17 amino acids. Trimming cost V 0 bases and J 0 bases, with 12 bases left between them. CDR1 and CDR2 from the germline V gene are MNHEY and SVGEGT. In nucleotides, the CDR3 is TGTGCCAGCAGTTACTCAGACTTGCTTTATAGCAATCAGCCCCAGCATTTT. Its translation: CASSYSDLLYSNQPQHF.

The V gene is TRBV24-1, the J gene TRBJ2-1; perhaps TRBD2 as D (6 bases). Trimming left V 3 bases short and J 6 bases short, with 17 bases between. In germline, CDR1 is KGHDR, CDR2 SFDVKD. The CDR3 has 16 amino acids. The CDR3 sequence: CATSDTPGLLTNEQFF. DNA of the CDR3: TGTGCCACCAGTGATACCCCGGGACTCCTGACCAATGAGCAGTTCTTC.

The CDR3 coding sequence is TGTGCCATCAGTGGGCCTGGGACTAGCGGGATTAGTGAGCAGTTCTTC. This codes for CAISGPGTSGISEQFF. This rearrangement joins TRBV10-3 to TRBJ2-1; 13 positions agree with TRBD2. With 4 bases clipped from V and 9 bases from J, the junction kept 9 bases outside the gene matches. Germline assignment: CDR1 ENHRY and CDR2 SYGVKD. The CDR3 runs to 16 residues.

The chain links TRBV6-1 to TRBJ1-6; D ambiguous. Trimming removed 3 bases from V and 4 bases from J, with 13 bases in between. This CDR3 is built from 16 residues. The germline V gene has CDR1 MNHNS and CDR2 SASEGT. The CDR3 sequence: CASSDPSRTYNSPLHF. Written as DNA, the CDR3 is TGTGCCAGCAGTGACCCGAGCCGAACTTATAATTCACCCCTCCACTTT.

The chain uses TRBV6-2 or TRBV6-3 and TRBJ2-5; 14 nucleotides line up with TRBD2. Germline trimming cut 2 bases from V and 4 bases from J; bases unmatched to any gene: 15. This CDR3 is 20 amino acids long. Germline values: CDR1 MNHEY, CDR2 SVGEGT. CDR3 sequence: CASSYLTTSGRGEGRETQYF. Written as DNA, the CDR3 is TGTGCCAGCAGTTACCTTACGACTAGCGGGAGGGGAGAGGGACGAGAGACCCAGTACTTC.

The V and J genes are TRBV6-2 or TRBV6-3 and TRBJ2-7, with TRBD2 matching over 11 bases. CDR1 and CDR2 (germline): MNHEY, SVGEGT. V lost 5 bases and J lost 1; bases outside the gene matches: 1. This CDR3 contains 14 residues. The CDR3 region has the DNA TGTGCCAGCAGTACTAGCGGGGGTTCCTACGAGCAGTACTTC. Its protein is CASSTSGGSYEQYF.